This T cell receptor (beta chain) was documented in a study of response to subunit inactivated influenza vaccine. TCRdb passed the RT-PCR reads through MiXCR, listing each CDR3 protein once. The table lists 500,000 to 550,000 distinct CDR3 sequences, approximately 22% of them singletons, with 2.5% to 3.5% in the top ten. Germline V gene sequence: CDR1 SGHVS, CDR2 FNYEAQ. This CDR3 region has 18 residues. The V and J ends lost 2 bases and 0 bases, in that order; junction bases with no gene match: 10. These data were likewise used in another study, on T cells expressing NK-cell markers. That study adds: A 5'RACE template switching approach incorporating UMIs was used to make TCR beta cDNA. Sorted T-cell subsets CD3+CD56+NKG2C+, CD3+CD56+NKG2C- and CD3+CD56-NKG2C+ were TCR beta-sequenced. The study found dominant NKG2C+ clonotypes at about 1.0-8% of CD8+ T cells in roughly six donors. The leading position in the CD3+CD56-NKG2C+ fraction of a few donors also went to these clonotypes. The study left the HCMV specificity of expanded NKG2C+ T cell clones unresolved.

The source material was CD4+ T cells sorted from PBMCs, sampled about 11 days after vaccination. The sequence was collected from a man aged 50 to 59 who received an inactivated influenza vaccine. The V call is TRBV7-6, the J call TRBJ1-5; 7 bases line up with TRBD1. CDR3: CASSLTCLTGISNQPQHF. The CDR3 coding sequence is TGTGCCAGCAGCTTAACCTGTTTGACAGGGATTAGCAATCAGCCCCAGCATTTT.